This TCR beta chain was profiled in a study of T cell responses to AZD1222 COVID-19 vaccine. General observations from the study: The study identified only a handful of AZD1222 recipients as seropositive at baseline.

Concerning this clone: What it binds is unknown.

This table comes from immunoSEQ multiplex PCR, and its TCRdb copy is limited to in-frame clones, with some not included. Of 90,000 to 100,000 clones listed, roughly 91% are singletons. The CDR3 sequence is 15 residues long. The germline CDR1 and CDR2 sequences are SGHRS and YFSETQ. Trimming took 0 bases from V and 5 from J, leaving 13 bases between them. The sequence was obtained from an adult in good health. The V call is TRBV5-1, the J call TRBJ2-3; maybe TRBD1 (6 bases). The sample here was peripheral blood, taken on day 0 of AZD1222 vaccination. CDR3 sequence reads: CASSLVGQGIDTQYF. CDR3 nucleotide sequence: TGCGCCAGCAGCTTGGTAGGTCAGGGGATAGATACGCAGTATTTT.